This TCR beta chain derives from a study of cytomegalovirus exposure and HLA in healthy donors. In the case of this clone: What it binds is not known.

The V end was cut by 5 bases, the J end by 4 bases, with 15 bases between. Germline lookup yields CDR1 MNHEY and CDR2 SVGAGI. This CDR3 region has 14 residues. Points from the study as a whole: Links to common viral pathogens appeared, in a later analysis, for several of the most significant clusters.

The PCR made use of 60 Vbeta and 13 Jbeta primers. Generated by immunoSEQ multiplex PCR, the TCRdb table keeps only in-frame clones and is missing some. The sample records some 150,000 clones, roughly three quarters being singletons. This receptor was identified in a man between 60 and 70 years old in good health and CMV-seronegative. V and J are TRBV6-5 and TRBJ2-7; D ambiguous. Input material: PBMCs. In DNA, the CDR3 is TGTGCCAGCAGTACCCCCGTACAGCCGTACGAGCAGTACTTC. It encodes CASSTPVQPYEQYF.